Included here is one T cell receptor (beta chain) sequence, with context. Original handling: Scientists estimated how many nucleated cells there were by amplifying reference gene primers. Assay used: immunoSEQ multiplex PCR; TCRdb lists only in-frame clones, some missing. V and J calls and clone size come straight from that table; D and trimming were deduced from the DNA. The data show a few hundred thousand clones, with 90% seen just once and roughly 0.66% held by the top ten. V was shortened by 1 base and J by 1 base, with 10 bases between the two germline ends. The CDR3 runs 14 residues. Germline CDR1 reads SQVTM; CDR2 reads ANQGSEA. These data belong to a study of blood T cell repertoires in COVID-19. About the research overall: The cDNA or gDNA used as material had been derived from T cells, B-cell-depleted T cells, or PBMCs.

The chain carries TRBV29-1 and TRBJ1-1; no reliable D call. The receptor's source is a man aged 18-30 years who had recovered from COVID-19. Input material: PBMCs or T cells enriched from blood (not recorded which). CDR3 protein: CSVEGLVPNTEAFF. DNA for the CDR3: TGCAGCGTTGAAGGCCTAGTCCCGAACACTGAAGCTTTCTTT.